A selection of T cell receptor beta chains follows, all from one sample in a study of blood T cell repertoires in COVID-19. Repertoires were generated with immunoSEQ multiplex PCR, while TCRdb's copy carries only in-frame clones and drops some. The data hold 200,000 to 250,000 clones, with approximately 86% observed a single time. The sequenced sample consisted of peripheral blood. These TCRs come from a woman aged 25 to 39 who had recovered from COVID-19. CDR3s include the opening cysteine and the closing phenylalanine or tryptophan. A D gene is named only where the DNA matches it firmly. Clone size appears in some rows only: once, few, many, or a class for an expanded clone.

d_call,clone_size,v_call,j_call,cdr3_aa,cdr3_nt
TRBD1,.,TRBV15,TRBJ2-1,CATSNHPGQGNNEQFF,TGTGCCACCAGCAATCATCCGGGACAGGGAAACAATGAGCAGTTCTTC
.,.,TRBV6-1,TRBJ1-2,CASSEKTPGQPFHYGKDYGYTF,TGTGCCAGCAGTGAAAAAACCCCGGGACAACCGTTCCATTATGGAAAGGACTATGGCTACACCTTC
TRBD2,.,TRBV19,TRBJ2-3,CASSTSGGTDTQYF,TGTGCCAGTAGTACGAGCGGGGGCACAGATACGCAGTATTTT
.,.,TRBV6-5,TRBJ2-1,CASSYPKILNEQFF,TGTGCCAGCAGTTACCCTAAAATCTTGAATGAGCAGTTCTTC
TRBD1,.,TRBV25-1,TRBJ2-1,CASSEYRDRGDNEQFF,TGTGCCAGCAGTGAATATCGGGACAGGGGGGACAATGAGCAGTTCTTC
TRBD2,.,TRBV5-6,TRBJ2-7,CASSPESLAGGPNEQYF,TGTGCCAGCAGCCCCGAGAGTTTAGCGGGGGGTCCAAACGAGCAGTACTTC
TRBD1,.,TRBV7-9,TRBJ1-1,CASSSPLGDRGLENIEAFF,TGTGCCAGCAGCTCTCCTCTGGGGGACAGGGGGCTGGAGAACATTGAAGCTTTCTTT
TRBD1,few,TRBV19,TRBJ1-2,CASRTTGESGGYTF,TGTGCCAGTAGGACGACAGGGGAGTCGGGAGGCTACACCTTC
TRBD1,few,TRBV20-1,TRBJ2-3,CSASPTGGRGTDTQYF,TGCAGTGCTAGTCCGACAGGGGGACGAGGCACAGATACGCAGTATTTT
TRBD1,.,TRBV11-2,TRBJ2-7,CASSLGQGRWNEQYF,TGTGCCAGCAGCTTAGGACAGGGGAGATGGAACGAGCAGTACTTC
.,.,TRBV3-1/TRBV3-2,TRBJ2-7,CASSPVGPYDEQYF,TGTGCCAGCAGCCCGGTGGGGCCCTACGACGAGCAGTACTTC
.,.,TRBV7-3,TRBJ1-3,CASSAGTSRFSGNTIYF,TGTGCCAGCAGCGCCGGGACTTCTCGATTCTCTGGAAACACCATATATTTT
.,.,TRBV27,TRBJ2-7,CASSNQGFPYEQYF,TGTGCCAGCAGTAATCAGGGATTTCCCTACGAGCAGTACTTC
.,.,TRBV5-6,TRBJ1-4,CASSPRRVGVANEKLFF,TGTGCCAGCAGCCCGAGGAGGGTGGGAGTGGCTAATGAAAAACTGTTTTTT
.,.,TRBV12-3/TRBV12-4,TRBJ1-1,CASSLQGAEAFF,TGTGCCAGCAGTTTACAGGGCGCTGAAGCTTTCTTT
.,.,TRBV30,TRBJ1-2,CAWSVYFSYTF,TGTGCCTGGAGTGTATACTTTTCCTACACCTTC
.,.,TRBV4-1,TRBJ1-6,CASSSLSSPLHF,TGCGCCAGCAGCTCCCTTTCCTCACCCCTCCACTTT
TRBD1,.,TRBV27,TRBJ1-1,CASTSRQGAGGTEAFF,TGTGCCAGCACTTCGAGACAGGGGGCTGGGGGAACTGAAGCTTTCTTT
.,.,TRBV5-1,TRBJ1-1,CASMTQGSEAFF,TGCGCCAGCATGACACAGGGATCTGAAGCTTTCTTT
TRBD1,.,TRBV15,TRBJ2-2,CATQIGWDRTYTGELFF,TGTGCCACCCAGATAGGCTGGGACAGGACCTACACCGGGGAGCTGTTTTTT
TRBD1,.,TRBV5-5,TRBJ2-7,CASSLTGERYEQYF,TGTGCCAGCAGCTTGACAGGGGAACGATACGAGCAGTACTTC
.,.,TRBV5-1,TRBJ2-1,CASSSKQGDSSYNEQFF,TGCGCCAGCAGCTCGAAACAGGGAGACAGCTCCTACAATGAGCAGTTCTTC
TRBD2,.,TRBV4-2,TRBJ2-7,CASSRGGNEQYF,TGTGCCAGCAGCCGGGGGGGAAACGAGCAGTACTTC
.,many,TRBV7-8,TRBJ1-2,CASSLAGANYGYTF,TGTGCCAGCAGCTTAGCGGGGGCCAACTATGGCTACACCTTC
TRBD2,.,TRBV6-5,TRBJ2-7,CATYSGGASEQYF,TGTGCCACTTATAGCGGGGGGGCCTCCGAGCAGTACTTC
TRBD2,.,TRBV5-6,TRBJ2-2,CASTRGLAEYTGELFF,TGTGCCAGCACCCGAGGACTAGCGGAGTACACCGGGGAGCTGTTTTTT
.,.,TRBV3-1/TRBV3-2,TRBJ1-1,CASSQVGGPEAFF,TGTGCCAGCAGCCAAGTTGGGGGCCCTGAAGCTTTCTTT
.,.,TRBV29-1,TRBJ2-2,CSIALGLRAGELFF,TGCAGTATCGCACTGGGGCTCCGGGCCGGGGAGCTGTTTTTT
TRBD2,.,TRBV4-2,TRBJ2-5,CASSLQRGNPPETQYF,TGTGCCAGCAGCCTTCAGCGGGGGAACCCCCCGGAGACCCAGTACTTC
TRBD1,many,TRBV13,TRBJ1-2,CASSLRQGAVGGYTF,TGTGCCAGCAGCTTAAGACAGGGGGCGGTCGGTGGCTACACCTTC
.,.,TRBV2,TRBJ2-1,CASITVRGRNEQFF,TGTGCCAGCATTACTGTGAGAGGGCGGAATGAGCAGTTCTTC
TRBD2,.,TRBV6-5,TRBJ2-5,CASSRGGAQYF,TGTGCCAGCAGTCGTGGGGGGGCCCAGTACTTC
TRBD1,.,TRBV4-3,TRBJ1-1,CASSLRDRDLMNTEAFF,TGCGCCAGCAGCTTAAGGGACAGGGACTTAATGAACACTGAAGCTTTCTTT
.,.,TRBV3-1/TRBV3-2,TRBJ2-5,CASSQDSIGGALRRKTQYF,TGTGCCAGCAGCCAAGATTCAATTGGGGGCGCGTTGAGGAGGAAGACCCAGTACTTC
TRBD1,.,TRBV10-3,TRBJ2-7,CASKGQTVYKQYF,TGTGCCAGCAAGGGACAGACGGTCTACAAGCAGTACTTC
TRBD1,.,TRBV4-1,TRBJ1-5,CASSHAGTGGDQPQHF,TGCGCCAGCAGCCATGCCGGGACAGGGGGCGATCAGCCCCAGCATTTT
.,.,TRBV7-9,TRBJ2-3,CASQSTDTQYF,TGTGCCAGCCAATCCACAGATACGCAGTATTTT
TRBD2,.,TRBV6-2/TRBV6-3,TRBJ2-2,CASSYFLAGDTGELFF,TGTGCCAGCAGTTATTTTCTAGCGGGGGACACCGGGGAGCTGTTTTTT
.,.,TRBV2,TRBJ2-2,CASMGARTGELFF,TGTGCCAGCATGGGGGCGAGGACCGGGGAGCTGTTTTTT
.,.,TRBV18,TRBJ2-6,CASSEYSGANVLTF,TGTGCCAGCTCCGAGTACTCTGGGGCCAACGTCCTGACTTTC
TRBD1,.,TRBV7-2,TRBJ2-3,CASSHGTGKDTQYF,TGTGCCAGCAGTCATGGGACAGGGAAAGATACGCAGTATTTT
TRBD1,.,TRBV5-5,TRBJ2-7,CASSVTGSSVYEQYF,TGTGCCAGCAGCGTGACAGGGTCCTCCGTTTACGAGCAGTACTTC
TRBD2,.,TRBV29-1,TRBJ2-1,CSGTSGGINNEQFF,TGCAGCGGGACTAGCGGGGGGATAAACAATGAGCAGTTCTTC
.,.,TRBV6-5,TRBJ1-1,CASSGGQAEAFF,TGTGCCAGCAGCGGGGGGCAGGCTGAAGCTTTCTTT
TRBD2,.,TRBV7-3,TRBJ2-3,CASSPTEGTSGGSTDTQYF,TGTGCCAGCAGCCCGACAGAAGGAACTAGCGGGGGGAGCACAGATACGCAGTATTTT
TRBD1,once,TRBV19,TRBJ2-5,CASSIGGRGYQETQYF,TGTGCCAGTAGTATAGGTGGCAGGGGGTACCAAGAGACCCAGTACTTC
TRBD1,.,TRBV3-1/TRBV3-2,TRBJ1-1,CASSLDRDTEAFF,TGTGCCAGCAGCCTAGACAGGGACACTGAAGCTTTCTTT
.,.,TRBV12-3/TRBV12-4,TRBJ2-7,CASSFFSSYEQYF,TGTGCCAGCAGTTTCTTTAGCTCCTACGAGCAGTACTTC
TRBD1,.,TRBV9,TRBJ2-5,CASSRGQYQETQYF,TGTGCCAGCAGTAGGGGACAGTACCAAGAGACCCAGTACTTC
TRBD1,.,TRBV20-1,TRBJ2-7,CSAQGDREQYF,TGCAGTGCTCAAGGGGACAGGGAGCAGTACTTC
.,once,TRBV6-5,TRBJ1-5,CASRPGLGSNQPQHF,TGTGCCAGCAGACCCGGACTAGGAAGCAATCAGCCCCAGCATTTT
.,.,TRBV7-6,TRBJ2-5,CASSPPETARLETQYF,TGTGCCAGCAGCCCACCTGAGACTGCTCGGCTCGAGACCCAGTACTTC
TRBD1,.,TRBV7-6,TRBJ1-2,CASSPTGYGGYTF,TGTGCCAGCAGCCCGACAGGGTACGGTGGCTACACCTTC
.,.,TRBV7-2,TRBJ2-5,CASSQKGQGGYQETQYF,TGTGCCAGCAGCCAGAAAGGACAGGGAGGGTACCAAGAGACCCAGTACTTC
TRBD2,.,TRBV5-4,TRBJ2-7,CASSLAGRLAGVYEQYF,TGTGCCAGCAGCTTGGCCGGGCGTCTAGCGGGGGTTTACGAGCAGTACTTC